The TCR beta chain described here comes from a study of cytomegalovirus exposure and HLA in healthy donors. Study-level points and caveats: Apart from CMV serostatus, no immune exposure information was available. Looking again later, the authors saw that most CMV-associated TCR beta chains seemed HLA-restricted. According to an earlier analysis, most TCR beta V segments yielded productive rearrangements about 87% or about 30% of the time.

A word on this clone: Its specificity is unknown.

CDR3 length: 17 amino acids. Trimming removed 3 bases from V and 3 bases from J, with 18 bases in between. Germline-derived CDR1 and CDR2 are SGDLS and YYNGEE. The study ran its PCR with 60 Vbeta and 13 Jbeta primers. Repertoires were generated with immunoSEQ multiplex PCR, while TCRdb's copy carries only in-frame clones and drops some. The table has more than 150,000 clones, roughly 84% seen once. J is TRBJ2-2 and V is TRBV9; D is possibly TRBD2 (6 bases). The receptor comes from a woman aged 18-35 years in good health and CMV-seronegative. The sequencing input was PBMCs. CDR3 in DNA: TGTGCCAGCAGCGCCCCCTTTGAAGGGGAGGACACCGGGGAGCTGTTTTTT. Amino acid sequence: CASSAPFEGEDTGELFF.